This T cell receptor (beta chain) was observed in a study of coeliac disease. Study-wide context: Without high-resolution HLA typing, biased TRBV7-2 usage was examined as a proof of principle.

Profiled with immunoSEQ multiplex PCR; TCRdb holds only in-frame clones, not every one. Of about 3,300 clones in the sample, about 65% are singletons; the top ten hold roughly a third. Study-level points and caveats: The authors considered this approach unsuitable for unbiased detection of gliadin-specific T cells.

Germline V gives CDR1 SGHDT, CDR2 YYEEEE. This CDR3 region has 16 residues. The ends lost 0 bases at V and 8 bases at J; junction bases unmatched: 11. Concerning this clone itself: Its cognate antigen is unknown.

The sample comprised intraepithelial lymphocytes from the gut. The chain combines TRBV5-6 with TRBJ2-3, with 8 bases fitting TRBD1. The origin of this receptor is a woman in her forties. CDR3 sequence: CASSLGFRGPVGTQYF. The CDR3 nucleotides are TGTGCCAGCAGCTTGGGGTTCAGGGGGCCGGTGGGTACGCAGTATTTT. Variable domain in full (rest from reference TRBV5-6 and TRBJ2-3): DAGVTQSPTHLIKTRGQQVTLRCSPKSGHDTVSWYQQALGQGPQFIFQYYEEEERQRGNFPDRFSGHQFPNYSSELNVNALLLGDSALYLCASSLGFRGPVGTQYFGPGTRLTVL.